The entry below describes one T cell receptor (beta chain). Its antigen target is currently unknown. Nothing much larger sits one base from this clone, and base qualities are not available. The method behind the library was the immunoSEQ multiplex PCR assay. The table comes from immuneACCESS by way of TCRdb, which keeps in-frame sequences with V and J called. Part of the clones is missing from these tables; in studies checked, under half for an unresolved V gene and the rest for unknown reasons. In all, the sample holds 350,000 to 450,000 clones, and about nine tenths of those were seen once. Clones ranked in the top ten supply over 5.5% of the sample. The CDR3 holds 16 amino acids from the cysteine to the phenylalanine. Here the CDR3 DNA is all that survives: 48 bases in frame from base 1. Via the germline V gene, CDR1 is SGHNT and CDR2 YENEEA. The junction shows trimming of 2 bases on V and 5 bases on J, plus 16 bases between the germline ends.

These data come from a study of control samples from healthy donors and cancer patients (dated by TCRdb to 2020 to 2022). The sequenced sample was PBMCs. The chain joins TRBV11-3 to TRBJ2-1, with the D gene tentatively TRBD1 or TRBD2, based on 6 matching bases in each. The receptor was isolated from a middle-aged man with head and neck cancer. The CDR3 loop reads CASSLRAAGGNNEQFF. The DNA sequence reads TGTGCCAGCAGCTTAAGGGCGGCCGGGGGCAACAATGAGCAGTTCTTC.